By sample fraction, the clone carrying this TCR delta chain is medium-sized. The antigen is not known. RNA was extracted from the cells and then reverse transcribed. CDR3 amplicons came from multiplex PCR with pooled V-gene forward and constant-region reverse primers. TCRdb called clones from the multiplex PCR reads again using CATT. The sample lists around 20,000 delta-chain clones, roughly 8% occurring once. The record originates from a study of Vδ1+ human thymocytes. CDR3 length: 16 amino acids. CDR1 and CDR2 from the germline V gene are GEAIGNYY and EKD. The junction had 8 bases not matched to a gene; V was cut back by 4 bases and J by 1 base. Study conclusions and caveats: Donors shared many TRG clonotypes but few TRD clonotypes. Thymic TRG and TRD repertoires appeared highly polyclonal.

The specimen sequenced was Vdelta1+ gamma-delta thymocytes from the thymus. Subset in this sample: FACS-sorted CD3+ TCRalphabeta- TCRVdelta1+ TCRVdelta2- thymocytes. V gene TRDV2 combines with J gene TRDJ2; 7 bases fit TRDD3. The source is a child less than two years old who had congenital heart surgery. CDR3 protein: CACESGGFSLTAQLFF. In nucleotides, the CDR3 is TGTGCCTGTGAGTCTGGGGGCTTCAGTTTGACAGCACAACTCTTCTTT.